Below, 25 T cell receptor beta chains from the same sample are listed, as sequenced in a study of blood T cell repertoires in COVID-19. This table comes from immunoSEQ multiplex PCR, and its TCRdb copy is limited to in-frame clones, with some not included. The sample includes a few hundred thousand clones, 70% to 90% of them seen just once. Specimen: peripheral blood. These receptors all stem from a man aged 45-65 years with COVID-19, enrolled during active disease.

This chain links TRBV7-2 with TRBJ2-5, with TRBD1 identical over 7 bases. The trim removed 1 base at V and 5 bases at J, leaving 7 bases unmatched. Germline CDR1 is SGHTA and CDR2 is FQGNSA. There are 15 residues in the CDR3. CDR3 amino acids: CASSLDNRGRETQYF. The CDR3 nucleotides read TGTGCCAGCAGCTTAGATAACAGGGGACGCGAGACCCAGTACTTC.

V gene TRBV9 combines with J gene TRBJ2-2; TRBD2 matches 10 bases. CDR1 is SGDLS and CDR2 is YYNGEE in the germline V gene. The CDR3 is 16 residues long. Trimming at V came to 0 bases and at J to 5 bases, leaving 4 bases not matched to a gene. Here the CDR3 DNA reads TGTGCCAGCAGCGTAGCGGGTAGCGGGAGGACCGGGGAGCTGTTTTTT. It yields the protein CASSVAGSGRTGELFF.

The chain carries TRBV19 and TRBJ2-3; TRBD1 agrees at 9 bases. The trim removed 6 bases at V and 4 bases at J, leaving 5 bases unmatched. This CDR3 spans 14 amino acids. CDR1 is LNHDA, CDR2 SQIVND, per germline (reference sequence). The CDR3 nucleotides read TGTGCCAGTAGAACGACAGGGGGGCCAGATACGCAGTATTTT. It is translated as CASRTTGGPDTQYF.

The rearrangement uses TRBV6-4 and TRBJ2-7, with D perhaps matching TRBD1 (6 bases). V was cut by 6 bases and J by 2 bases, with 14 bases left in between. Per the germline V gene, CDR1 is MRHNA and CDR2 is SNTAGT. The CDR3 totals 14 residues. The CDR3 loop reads CASRGRGTPYEQYF. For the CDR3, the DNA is TGTGCCAGCAGGGGCAGGGGCACACCCTACGAGCAGTACTTC.

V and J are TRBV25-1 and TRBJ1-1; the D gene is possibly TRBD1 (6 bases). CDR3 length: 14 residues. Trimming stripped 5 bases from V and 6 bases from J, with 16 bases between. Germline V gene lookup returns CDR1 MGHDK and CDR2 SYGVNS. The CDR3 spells CASSMDSFPPEAFF. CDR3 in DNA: TGTGCCAGCAGTATGGACAGCTTCCCTCCTGAAGCTTTCTTT.

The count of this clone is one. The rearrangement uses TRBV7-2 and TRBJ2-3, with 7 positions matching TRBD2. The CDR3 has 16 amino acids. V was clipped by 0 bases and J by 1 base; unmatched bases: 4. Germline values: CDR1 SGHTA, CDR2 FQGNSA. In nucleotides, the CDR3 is TGTGCCAGCAGCTTAGCGGGGGGGTTCGGCACAGATACGCAGTATTTT. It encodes CASSLAGGFGTDTQYF.

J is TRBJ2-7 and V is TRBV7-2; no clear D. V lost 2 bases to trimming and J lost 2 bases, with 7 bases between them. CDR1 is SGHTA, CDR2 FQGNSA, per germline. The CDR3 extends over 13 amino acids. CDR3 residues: CASSLWATYEQYF. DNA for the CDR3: TGTGCCAGCAGCTTATGGGCGACCTACGAGCAGTACTTC.

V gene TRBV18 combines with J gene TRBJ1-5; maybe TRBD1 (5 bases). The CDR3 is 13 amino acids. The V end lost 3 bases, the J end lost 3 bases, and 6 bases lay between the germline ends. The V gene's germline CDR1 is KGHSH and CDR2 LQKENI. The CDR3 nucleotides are TGTGCCAGCTCACCGGGGCTCAATCAGCCCCAGCATTTT. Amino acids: CASSPGLNQPQHF.

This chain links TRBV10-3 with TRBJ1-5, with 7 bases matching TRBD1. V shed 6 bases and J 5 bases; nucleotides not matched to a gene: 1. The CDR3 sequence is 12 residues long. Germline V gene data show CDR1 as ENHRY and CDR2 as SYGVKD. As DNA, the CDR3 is TGTGCCATCAGCCAGGGGGATCAGCCCCAGCATTTT. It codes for CAISQGDQPQHF.

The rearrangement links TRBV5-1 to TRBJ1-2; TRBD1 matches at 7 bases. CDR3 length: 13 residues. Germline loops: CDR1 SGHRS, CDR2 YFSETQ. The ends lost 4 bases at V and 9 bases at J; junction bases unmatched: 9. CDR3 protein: CASSPGTDRSYTF. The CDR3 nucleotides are TGCGCCAGCAGCCCGGGGACAGATAGGAGCTACACCTTC.

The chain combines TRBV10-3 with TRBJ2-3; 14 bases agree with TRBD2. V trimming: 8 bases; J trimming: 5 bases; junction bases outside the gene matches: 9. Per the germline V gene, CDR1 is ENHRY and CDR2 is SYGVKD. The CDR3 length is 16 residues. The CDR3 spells CAIGPGLAGAGDTQYF. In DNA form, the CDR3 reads TGTGCCATCGGCCCGGGACTAGCGGGGGCGGGAGATACGCAGTATTTT.

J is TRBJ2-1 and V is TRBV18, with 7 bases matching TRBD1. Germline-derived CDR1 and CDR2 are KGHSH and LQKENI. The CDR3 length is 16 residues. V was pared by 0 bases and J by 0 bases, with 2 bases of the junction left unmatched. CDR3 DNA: TGTGCCAGCTCACCACCGGGACAGAGCTCCTACAATGAGCAGTTCTTC. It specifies CASSPPGQSSYNEQFF.

The CDR3 reads CATSREGLAGSNEQFF. In DNA, the CDR3 is TGTGCCACCAGCAGGGAGGGACTAGCGGGAAGCAATGAGCAGTTCTTC. The chain links TRBV15 to TRBJ2-1, with TRBD2 matching over 13 bases. The trim removed 3 bases at V and 6 bases at J, leaving 5 bases unmatched. Germline CDR1 is LNHNV and CDR2 is YYDKDF (reference sequence). The CDR3 consists of 16 residues.

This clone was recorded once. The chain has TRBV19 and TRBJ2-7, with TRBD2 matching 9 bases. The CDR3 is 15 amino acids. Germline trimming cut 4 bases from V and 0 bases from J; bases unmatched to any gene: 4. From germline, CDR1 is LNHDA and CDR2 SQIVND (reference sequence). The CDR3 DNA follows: TGTGCCAGTAGTAACCCTAGCGGGACCTCCTACGAGCAGTACTTC. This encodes CASSNPSGTSYEQYF.

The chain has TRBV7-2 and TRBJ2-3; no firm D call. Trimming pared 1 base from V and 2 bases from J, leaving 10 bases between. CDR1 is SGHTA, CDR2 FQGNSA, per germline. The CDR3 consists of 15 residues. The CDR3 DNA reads TGTGCCAGCAGCTTAGTTCTCACTGACACAGATACGCAGTATTTT. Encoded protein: CASSLVLTDTDTQYF.

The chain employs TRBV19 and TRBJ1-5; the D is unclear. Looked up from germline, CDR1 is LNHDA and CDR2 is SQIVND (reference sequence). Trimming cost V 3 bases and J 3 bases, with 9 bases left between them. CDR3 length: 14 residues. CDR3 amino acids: CASSMGLDNQPQHF. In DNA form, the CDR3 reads TGTGCCAGTAGTATGGGCCTGGACAATCAGCCCCAGCATTTT. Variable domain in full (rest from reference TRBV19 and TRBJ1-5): DGGITQSPKYLFRKEGQNVTLSCEQNLNHDAMYWYRQDPGQGLRLIYYSQIVNDFQKGDIAEGYSVSREKKESFPLTVTSAQKNPTAFYLCASSMGLDNQPQHFGDGTRLSIL.

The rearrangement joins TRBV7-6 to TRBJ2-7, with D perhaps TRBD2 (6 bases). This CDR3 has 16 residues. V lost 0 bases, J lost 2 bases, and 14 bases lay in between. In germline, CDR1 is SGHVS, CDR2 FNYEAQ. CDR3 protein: CASSLAMGTLAYEQYF. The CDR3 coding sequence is TGTGCCAGCAGCTTAGCGATGGGGACTCTCGCCTACGAGCAGTACTTC.

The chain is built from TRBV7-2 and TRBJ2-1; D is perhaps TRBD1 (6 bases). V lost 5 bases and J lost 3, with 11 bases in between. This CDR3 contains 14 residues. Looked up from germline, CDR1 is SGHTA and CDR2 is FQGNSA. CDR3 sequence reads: CASSTGQRYNEQFF. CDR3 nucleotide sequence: TGTGCCAGCAGCACAGGACAGCGCTACAATGAGCAGTTCTTC.

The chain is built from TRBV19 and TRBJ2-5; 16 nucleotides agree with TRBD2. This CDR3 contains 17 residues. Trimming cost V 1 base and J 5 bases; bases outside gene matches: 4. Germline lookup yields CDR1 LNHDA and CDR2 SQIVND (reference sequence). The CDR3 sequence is CASSIAGLAGGPETQYF. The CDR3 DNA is TGTGCCAGTAGTATAGCGGGACTAGCGGGAGGGCCCGAGACCCAGTACTTC. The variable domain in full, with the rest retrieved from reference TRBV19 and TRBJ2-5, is DGGITQSPKYLFRKEGQNVTLSCEQNLNHDAMYWYRQDPGQGLRLIYYSQIVNDFQKGDIAEGYSVSREKKESFPLTVTSAQKNPTAFYLCASSIAGLAGGPETQYFGPGTRLLVL.

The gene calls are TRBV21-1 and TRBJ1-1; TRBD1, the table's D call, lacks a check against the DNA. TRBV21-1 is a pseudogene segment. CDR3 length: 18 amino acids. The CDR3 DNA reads TGTGCCAGCAGCAAAGGACCTCTCGGGACAGGGGGCGACACTGAAGCTTTCTTT. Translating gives CASSKGPLGTGGDTEAFF.

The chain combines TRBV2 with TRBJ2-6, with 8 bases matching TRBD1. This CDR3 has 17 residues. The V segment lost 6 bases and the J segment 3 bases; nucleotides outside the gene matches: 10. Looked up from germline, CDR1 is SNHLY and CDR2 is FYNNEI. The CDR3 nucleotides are TGTGCCAGCAGCGCACTGATCGGACAGGGTGGGGCCAACGTCCTGACTTTC. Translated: CASSALIGQGGANVLTF.

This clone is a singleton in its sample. The CDR3 nucleotides read TGTGCCAGCAGTTCCGGGACAGGTATCTACGAGCAGTACTTC. This codes for CASSSGTGIYEQYF. The gene calls are TRBV6-2 or TRBV6-3 and TRBJ2-7; 8 bases fit TRBD1. The CDR3 spans 14 residues. Trimming removed 4 bases from V and 3 bases from J; junction bases left unmatched: 5. Germline V gene lookup returns CDR1 MNHEY and CDR2 SVGEGT.

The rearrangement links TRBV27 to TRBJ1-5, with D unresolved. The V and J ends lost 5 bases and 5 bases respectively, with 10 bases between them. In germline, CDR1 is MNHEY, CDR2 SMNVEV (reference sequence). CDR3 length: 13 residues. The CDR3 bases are TGTGCCAGCAGTCCCGGGTGGGATCAGCCCCAGCATTTT. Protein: CASSPGWDQPQHF.

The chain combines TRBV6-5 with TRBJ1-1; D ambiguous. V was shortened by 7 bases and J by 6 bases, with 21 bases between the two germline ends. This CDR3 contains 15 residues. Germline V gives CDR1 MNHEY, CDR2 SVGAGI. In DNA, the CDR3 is TGTGCCAGCACCCCGGGTTCGGGCGAGGGCGCTGAAGCTTTCTTT. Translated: CASTPGSGEGAEAFF.

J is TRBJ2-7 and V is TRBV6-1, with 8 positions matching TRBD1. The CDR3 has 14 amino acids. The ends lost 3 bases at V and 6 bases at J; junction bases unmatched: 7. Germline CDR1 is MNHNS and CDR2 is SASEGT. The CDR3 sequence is CASSEQGALGEQYF. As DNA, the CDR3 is TGTGCCAGCAGTGAGCAGGGGGCGCTCGGCGAGCAGTACTTC.